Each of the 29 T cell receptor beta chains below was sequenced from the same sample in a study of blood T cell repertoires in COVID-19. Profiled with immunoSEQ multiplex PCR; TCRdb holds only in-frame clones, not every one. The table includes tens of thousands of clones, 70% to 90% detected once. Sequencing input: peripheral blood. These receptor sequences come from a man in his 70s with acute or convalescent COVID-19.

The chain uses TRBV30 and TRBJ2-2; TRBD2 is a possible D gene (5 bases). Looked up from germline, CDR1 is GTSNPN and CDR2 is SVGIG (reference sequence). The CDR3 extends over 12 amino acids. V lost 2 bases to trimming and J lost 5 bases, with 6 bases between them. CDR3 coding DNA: TGTGCCTGGAGTTCGGGAACCGGGGAGCTGTTTTTT. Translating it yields CAWSSGTGELFF.

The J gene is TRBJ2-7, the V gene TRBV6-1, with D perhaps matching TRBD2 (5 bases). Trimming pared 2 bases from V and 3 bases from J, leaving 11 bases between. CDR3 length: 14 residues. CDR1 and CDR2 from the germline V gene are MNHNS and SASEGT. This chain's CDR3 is CASSEYTLVYEQYF. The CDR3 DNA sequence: TGTGCCAGCAGTGAATATACACTAGTCTACGAGCAGTACTTC.

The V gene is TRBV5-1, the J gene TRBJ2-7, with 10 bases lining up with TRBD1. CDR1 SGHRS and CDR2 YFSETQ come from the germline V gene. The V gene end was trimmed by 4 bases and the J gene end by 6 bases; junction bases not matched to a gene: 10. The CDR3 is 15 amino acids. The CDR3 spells CASSPGGTGDREQYF. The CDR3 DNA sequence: TGCGCCAGCAGCCCTGGCGGGACAGGGGACCGCGAGCAGTACTTC.

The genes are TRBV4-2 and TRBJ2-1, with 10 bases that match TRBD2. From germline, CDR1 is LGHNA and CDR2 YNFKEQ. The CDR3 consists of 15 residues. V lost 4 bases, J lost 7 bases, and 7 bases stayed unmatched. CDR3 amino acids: CASSRSAGGFNEQFF. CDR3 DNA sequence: TGTGCCAGCAGCCGGTCAGCGGGGGGGTTTAATGAGCAGTTCTTC.

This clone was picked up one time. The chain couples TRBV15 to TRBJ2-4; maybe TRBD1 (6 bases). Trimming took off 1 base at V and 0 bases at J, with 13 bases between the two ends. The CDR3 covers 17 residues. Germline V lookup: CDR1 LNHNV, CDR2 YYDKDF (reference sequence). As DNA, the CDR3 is TGTGCCACCAGCAGAGGGGACACCTCATTAGCCAAAAACATTCAGTACTTC. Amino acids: CATSRGDTSLAKNIQYF.

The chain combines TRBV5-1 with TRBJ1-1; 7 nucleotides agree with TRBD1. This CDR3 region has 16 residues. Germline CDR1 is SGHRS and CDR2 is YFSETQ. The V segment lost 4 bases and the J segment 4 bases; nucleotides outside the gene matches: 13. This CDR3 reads CASSGEWTGRGTEAFF. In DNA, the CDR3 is TGCGCCAGCAGCGGGGAGTGGACAGGTCGAGGCACTGAAGCTTTCTTT.

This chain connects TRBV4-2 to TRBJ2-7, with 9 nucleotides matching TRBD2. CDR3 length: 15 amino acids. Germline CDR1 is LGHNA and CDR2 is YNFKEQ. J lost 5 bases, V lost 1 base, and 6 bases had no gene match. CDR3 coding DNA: TGTGCCAGCAGCCAAGGTAGCGGGGGAAGCAACGAGCAGTACTTC. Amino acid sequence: CASSQGSGGSNEQYF.

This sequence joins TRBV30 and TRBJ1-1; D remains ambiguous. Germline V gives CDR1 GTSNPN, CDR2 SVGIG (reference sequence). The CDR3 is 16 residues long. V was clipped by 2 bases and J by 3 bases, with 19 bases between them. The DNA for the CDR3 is TGTGCCTGGAGTTACATGGGGTGGACTGCGGACACTGAAGCTTTCTTT. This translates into CAWSYMGWTADTEAFF.

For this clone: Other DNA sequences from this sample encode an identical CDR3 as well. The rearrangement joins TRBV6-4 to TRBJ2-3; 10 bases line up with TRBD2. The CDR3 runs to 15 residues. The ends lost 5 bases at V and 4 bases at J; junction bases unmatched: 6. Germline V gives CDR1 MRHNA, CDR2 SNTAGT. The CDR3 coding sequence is TGTGCCAGCAGTACAAGCGGGGGGGCCGCAGATACGCAGTATTTT. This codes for CASSTSGGAADTQYF.

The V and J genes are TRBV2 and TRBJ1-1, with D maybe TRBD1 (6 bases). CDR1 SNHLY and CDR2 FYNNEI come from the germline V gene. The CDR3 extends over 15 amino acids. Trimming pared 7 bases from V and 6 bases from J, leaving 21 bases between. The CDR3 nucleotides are TGTGCCAGCACCGCCGAGGCACAGGGTACGGCTGAAGCTTTCTTT. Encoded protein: CASTAEAQGTAEAFF. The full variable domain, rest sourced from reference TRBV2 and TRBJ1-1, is EPEVTQTPSHQVTQMGQEVILRCVPISNHLYFYWYRQILGQKVEFLVSFYNNEISEKSEIFDDQFSVERPDGSNFTLKIRSTKLEDSAMYFCASTAEAQGTAEAFFGQGTRLTVV.

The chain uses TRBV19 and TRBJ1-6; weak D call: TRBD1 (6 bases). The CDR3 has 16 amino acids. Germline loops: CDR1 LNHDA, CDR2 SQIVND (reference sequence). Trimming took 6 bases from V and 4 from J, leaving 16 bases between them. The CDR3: CASSLTQGRYNSPLHF. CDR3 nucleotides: TGTGCCAGTAGCCTTACTCAGGGGAGATATAATTCACCCCTCCACTTT.

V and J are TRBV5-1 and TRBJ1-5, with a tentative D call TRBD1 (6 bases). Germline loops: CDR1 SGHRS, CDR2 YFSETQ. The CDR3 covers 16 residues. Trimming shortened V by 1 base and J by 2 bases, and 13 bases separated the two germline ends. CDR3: CASSLTPTGGNQPQHF. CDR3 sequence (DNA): TGCGCCAGCAGCTTGACGCCGACAGGAGGCAATCAGCCCCAGCATTTT.

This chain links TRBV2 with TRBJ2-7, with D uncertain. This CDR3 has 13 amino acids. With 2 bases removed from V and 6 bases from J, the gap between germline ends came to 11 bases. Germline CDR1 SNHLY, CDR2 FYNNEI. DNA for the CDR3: TGTGCCAGCAGTGAACCTCGCCGAGGCGAGCAGTACTTC. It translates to CASSEPRRGEQYF.

CDR3 DNA: TGTGCCAGCAGCCAACGCGGGGGGAATGAAAAACTGTTTTTT. This translates into CASSQRGGNEKLFF. V and J are TRBV4-2 and TRBJ1-4; possibly TRBD1 for D (5 bases). Germline CDR1 and CDR2: LGHNA and YNFKEQ. CDR3 length equals 14 residues. Between the trimmed V and J ends, which lost 2 bases and 5 bases, there was a span of 9 bases.

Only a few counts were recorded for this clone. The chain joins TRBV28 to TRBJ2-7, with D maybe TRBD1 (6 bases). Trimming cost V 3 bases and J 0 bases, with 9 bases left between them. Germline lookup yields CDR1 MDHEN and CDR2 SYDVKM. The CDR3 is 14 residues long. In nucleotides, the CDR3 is TGTGCCAGCAGTTTCCAGGGACACTCCTACGAGCAGTACTTC. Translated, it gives CASSFQGHSYEQYF.

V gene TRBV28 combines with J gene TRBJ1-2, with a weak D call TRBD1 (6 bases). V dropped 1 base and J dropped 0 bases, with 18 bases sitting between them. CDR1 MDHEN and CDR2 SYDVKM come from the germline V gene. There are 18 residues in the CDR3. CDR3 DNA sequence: TGTGCCAGCAGTTTATCTGGGGTCAAGGGGGGGGCTAACTATGGCTACACCTTC. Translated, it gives CASSLSGVKGGANYGYTF.

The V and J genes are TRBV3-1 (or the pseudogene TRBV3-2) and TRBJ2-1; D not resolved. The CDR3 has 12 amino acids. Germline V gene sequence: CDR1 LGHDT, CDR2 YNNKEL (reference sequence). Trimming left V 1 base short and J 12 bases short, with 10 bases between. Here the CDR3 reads CASSQAGLWQFF. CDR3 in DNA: TGTGCCAGCAGCCAAGCAGGCTTGTGGCAGTTCTTC.

The CDR3 nucleotides are TGTGCCAGCAGCTTCCTCGCCCCGGGACAGGGCGGAAACACTGAAGCTTTCTTT. Its protein is CASSFLAPGQGGNTEAFF. The genes are TRBV7-9 and TRBJ1-1; TRBD1 matches at 9 bases. This CDR3 contains 18 residues. V lost 3 bases to trimming and J lost 2 bases; unmatched junction nucleotides: 13. Germline V CDR1 and CDR2: SEHNR, FQNEAQ (reference sequence).

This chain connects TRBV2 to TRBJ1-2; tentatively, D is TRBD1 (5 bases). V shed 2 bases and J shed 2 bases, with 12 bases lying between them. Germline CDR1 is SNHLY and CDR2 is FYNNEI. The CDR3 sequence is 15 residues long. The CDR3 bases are TGTGCCAGCAGTGAATCCGGGGGTAAGAACTATGGCTACACCTTC. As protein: CASSESGGKNYGYTF.

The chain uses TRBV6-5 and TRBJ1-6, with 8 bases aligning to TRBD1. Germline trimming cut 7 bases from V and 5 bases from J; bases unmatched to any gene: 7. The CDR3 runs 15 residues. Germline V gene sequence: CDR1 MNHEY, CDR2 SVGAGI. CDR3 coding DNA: TGTGCCAGCACCCCAAGGACAGGGCATAATTCACCCCTCCACTTT. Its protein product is CASTPRTGHNSPLHF.

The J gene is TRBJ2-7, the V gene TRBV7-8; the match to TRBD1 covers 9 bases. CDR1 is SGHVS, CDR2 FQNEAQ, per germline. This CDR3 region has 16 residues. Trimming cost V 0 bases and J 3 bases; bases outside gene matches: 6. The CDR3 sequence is CASSLAPGTGHYEQYF. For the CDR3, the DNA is TGTGCCAGCAGCTTAGCCCCCGGGACAGGGCACTACGAGCAGTACTTC.

CDR3 region: CASTLGLAGARETQYF. As DNA, the CDR3 is TGTGCCAGCACCTTGGGACTAGCGGGGGCGAGGGAGACCCAGTACTTC. This rearrangement joins TRBV7-2 to TRBJ2-5, with TRBD2 identical over 14 bases. Per germline, CDR1 SGHTA and CDR2 FQGNSA. CDR3 length equals 16 residues. Trimming took 7 bases from V and 5 from J; bases not matched to a gene: 9.

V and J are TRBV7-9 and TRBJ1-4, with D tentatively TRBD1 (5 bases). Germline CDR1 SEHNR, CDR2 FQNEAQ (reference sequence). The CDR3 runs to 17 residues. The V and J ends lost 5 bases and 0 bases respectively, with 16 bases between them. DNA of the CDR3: TGTGCCAGCAGCATTACCCCCCAGGGCGCAACTAATGAAAAACTGTTTTTT. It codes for CASSITPQGATNEKLFF.

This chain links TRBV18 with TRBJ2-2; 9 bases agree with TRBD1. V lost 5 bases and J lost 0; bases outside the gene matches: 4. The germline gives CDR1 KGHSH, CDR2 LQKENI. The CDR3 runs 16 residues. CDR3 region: CASSDTGGPNTGELFF. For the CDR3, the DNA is TGTGCCAGCTCAGATACAGGGGGCCCGAACACCGGGGAGCTGTTTTTT.

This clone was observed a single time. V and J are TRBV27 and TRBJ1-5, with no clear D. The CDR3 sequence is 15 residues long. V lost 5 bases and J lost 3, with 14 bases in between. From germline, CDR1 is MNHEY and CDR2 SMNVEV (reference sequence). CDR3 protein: CASSPDKLYNQPQHF. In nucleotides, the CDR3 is TGTGCCAGCAGTCCTGACAAACTCTACAATCAGCCCCAGCATTTT.

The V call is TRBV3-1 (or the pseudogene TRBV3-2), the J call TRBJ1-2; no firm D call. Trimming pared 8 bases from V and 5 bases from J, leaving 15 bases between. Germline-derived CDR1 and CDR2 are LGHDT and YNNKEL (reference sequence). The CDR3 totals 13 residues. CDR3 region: CASGLRGRYGYTF. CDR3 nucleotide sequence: TGTGCCAGCGGACTTCGAGGCAGGTATGGCTACACCTTC.

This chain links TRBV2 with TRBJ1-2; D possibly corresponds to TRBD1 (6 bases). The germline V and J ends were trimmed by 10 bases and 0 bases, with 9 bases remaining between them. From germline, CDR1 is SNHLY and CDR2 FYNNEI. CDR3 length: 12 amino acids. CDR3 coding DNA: TGTGCCAACACAGGGTCTAACTATGGCTACACCTTC. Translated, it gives CANTGSNYGYTF.

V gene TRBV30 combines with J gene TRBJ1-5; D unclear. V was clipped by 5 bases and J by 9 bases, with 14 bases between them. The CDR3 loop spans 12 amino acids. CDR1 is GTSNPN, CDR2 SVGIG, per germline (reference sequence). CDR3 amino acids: CAWREGLGPQHF. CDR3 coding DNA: TGTGCCTGGCGGGAGGGATTGGGGCCCCAGCATTTT. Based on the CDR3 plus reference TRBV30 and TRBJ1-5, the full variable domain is SQTIHQWPATLVQPVGSPLSLECTVEGTSNPNLYWYRQAAGRGLQLLFYSVGIGQISSEVPQNLSASRPQDRQFILSSKKLLLSDSGFYLCAWREGLGPQHFGDGTRLSIL.

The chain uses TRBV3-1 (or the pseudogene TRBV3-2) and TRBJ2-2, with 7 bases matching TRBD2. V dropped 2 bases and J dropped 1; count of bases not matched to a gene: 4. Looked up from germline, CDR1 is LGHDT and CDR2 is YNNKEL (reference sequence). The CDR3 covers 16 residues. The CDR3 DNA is TGTGCCAGCAGCCAAATCGGGACTAAGAACACCGGGGAGCTGTTTTTT. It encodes CASSQIGTKNTGELFF.